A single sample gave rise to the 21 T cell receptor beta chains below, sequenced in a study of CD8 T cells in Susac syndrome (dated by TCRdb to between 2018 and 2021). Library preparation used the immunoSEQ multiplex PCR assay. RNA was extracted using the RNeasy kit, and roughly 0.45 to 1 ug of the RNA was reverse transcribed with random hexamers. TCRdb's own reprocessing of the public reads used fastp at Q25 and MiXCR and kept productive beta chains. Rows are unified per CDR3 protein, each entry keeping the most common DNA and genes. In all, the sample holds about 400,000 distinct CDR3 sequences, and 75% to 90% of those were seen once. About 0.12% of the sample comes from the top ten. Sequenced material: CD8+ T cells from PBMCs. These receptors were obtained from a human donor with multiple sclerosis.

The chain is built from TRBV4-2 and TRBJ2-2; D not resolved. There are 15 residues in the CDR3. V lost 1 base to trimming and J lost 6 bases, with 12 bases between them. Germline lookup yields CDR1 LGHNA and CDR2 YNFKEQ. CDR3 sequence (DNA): TGTGCCAGCAGCCAAGTCAGTGAGGATCCCGGGGAGCTGTTTTTT. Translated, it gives CASSQVSEDPGELFF.

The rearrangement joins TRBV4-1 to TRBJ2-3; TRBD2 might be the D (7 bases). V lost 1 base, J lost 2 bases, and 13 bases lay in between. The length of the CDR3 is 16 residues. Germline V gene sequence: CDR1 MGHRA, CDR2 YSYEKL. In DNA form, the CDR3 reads TGCGCCAGCAGCCAAGTGGCGGCGGGGGCCACAGATACGCAGTATTTT. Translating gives CASSQVAAGATDTQYF.

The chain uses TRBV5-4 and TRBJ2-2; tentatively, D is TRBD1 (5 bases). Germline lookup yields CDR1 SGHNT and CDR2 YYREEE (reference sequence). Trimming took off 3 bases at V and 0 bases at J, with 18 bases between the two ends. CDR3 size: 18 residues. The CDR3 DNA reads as TGTGCCAGCAGCTCAATCATAACAGGTTACTCGAACACCGGGGAGCTGTTTTTT. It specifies CASSSIITGYSNTGELFF.

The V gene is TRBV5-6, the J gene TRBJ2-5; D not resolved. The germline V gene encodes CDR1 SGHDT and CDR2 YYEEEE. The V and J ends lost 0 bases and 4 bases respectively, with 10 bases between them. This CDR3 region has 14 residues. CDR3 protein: CASSLAGLGETQYF. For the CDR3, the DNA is TGTGCCAGCAGCTTGGCTGGTCTCGGAGAGACCCAGTACTTC.

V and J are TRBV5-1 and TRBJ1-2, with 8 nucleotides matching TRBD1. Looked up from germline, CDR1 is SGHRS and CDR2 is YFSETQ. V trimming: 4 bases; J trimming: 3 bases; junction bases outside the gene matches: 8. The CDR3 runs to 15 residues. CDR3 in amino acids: CASSPRTGLDYGYTF. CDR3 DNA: TGCGCCAGCAGCCCACGGACAGGGCTGGACTATGGCTACACCTTC. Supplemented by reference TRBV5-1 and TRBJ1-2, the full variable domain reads KAGVTQTPRYLIKTRGQQVTLSCSPISGHRSVSWYQQTPGQGLQFLFEYFSETQRNKGNFPGRFSGRQFSNSRSEMNVSTLELGDSALYLCASSPRTGLDYGYTFGSGTRLTVV.

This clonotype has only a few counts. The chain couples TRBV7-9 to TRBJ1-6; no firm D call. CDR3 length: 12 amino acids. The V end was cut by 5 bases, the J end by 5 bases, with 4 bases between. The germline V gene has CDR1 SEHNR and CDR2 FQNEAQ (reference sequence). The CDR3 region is CASSVDNSPLHF. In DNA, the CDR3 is TGTGCCAGCAGCGTAGATAATTCACCCCTCCACTTT.

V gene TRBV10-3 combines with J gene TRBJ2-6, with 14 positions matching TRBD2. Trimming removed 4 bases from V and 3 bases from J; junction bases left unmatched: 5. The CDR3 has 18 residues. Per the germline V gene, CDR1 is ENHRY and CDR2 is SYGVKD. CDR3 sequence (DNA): TGTGCCATCAGTGGGGGACTAGCGGGAGCGTTTGGGGCCAACGTCCTGACTTTC. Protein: CAISGGLAGAFGANVLTF.

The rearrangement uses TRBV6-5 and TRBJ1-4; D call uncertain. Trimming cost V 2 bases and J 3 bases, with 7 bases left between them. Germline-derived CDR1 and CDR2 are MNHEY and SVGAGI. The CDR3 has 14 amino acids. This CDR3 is CASSYESSNEKLFF. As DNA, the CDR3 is TGTGCCAGCAGTTACGAGAGCTCTAATGAAAAACTGTTTTTT.

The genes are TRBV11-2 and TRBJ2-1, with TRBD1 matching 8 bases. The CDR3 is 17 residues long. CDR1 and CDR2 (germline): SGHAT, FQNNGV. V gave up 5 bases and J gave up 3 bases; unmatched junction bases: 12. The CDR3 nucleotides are TGTGCCAGCAGCCAGAGGTTCGGACAGGGTGACTACAATGAGCAGTTCTTC. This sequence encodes CASSQRFGQGDYNEQFF. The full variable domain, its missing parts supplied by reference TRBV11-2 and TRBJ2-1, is EAGVAQSPRYKIIEKRQSVAFWCNPISGHATLYWYQQILGQGPKLLIQFQNNGVVDDSQLPKDRFSAERLKGVDSTLKIQPAKLEDSAVYLCASSQRFGQGDYNEQFFGPGTRLTVL.

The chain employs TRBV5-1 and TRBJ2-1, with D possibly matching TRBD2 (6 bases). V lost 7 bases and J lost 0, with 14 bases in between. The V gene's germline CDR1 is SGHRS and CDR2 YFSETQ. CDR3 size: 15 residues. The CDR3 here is CASRDSGHSYNEQFF. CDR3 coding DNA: TGCGCCAGCCGGGATAGCGGTCACTCCTACAATGAGCAGTTCTTC. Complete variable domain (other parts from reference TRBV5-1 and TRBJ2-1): KAGVTQTPRYLIKTRGQQVTLSCSPISGHRSVSWYQQTPGQGLQFLFEYFSETQRNKGNFPGRFSGRQFSNSRSEMNVSTLELGDSALYLCASRDSGHSYNEQFFGPGTRLTVL.

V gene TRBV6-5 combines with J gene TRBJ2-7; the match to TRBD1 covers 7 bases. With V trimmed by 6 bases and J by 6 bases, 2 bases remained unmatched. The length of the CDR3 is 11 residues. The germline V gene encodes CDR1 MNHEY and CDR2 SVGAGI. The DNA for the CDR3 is TGTGCCAGCAGGACAGGGCCCGAGCAGTACTTC. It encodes CASRTGPEQYF.

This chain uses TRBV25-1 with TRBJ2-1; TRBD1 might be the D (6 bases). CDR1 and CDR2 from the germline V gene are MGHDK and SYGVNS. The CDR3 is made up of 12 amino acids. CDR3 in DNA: TGTGCAGCGACAGGACTTGCCGATGAGCAGTTCTTC. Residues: CAATGLADEQFF.

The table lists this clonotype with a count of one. The CDR3 sequence: CASTVSFTDTGFQFF. DNA of the CDR3: TGTGCCAGCACAGTAAGCTTTACCGACACAGGGTTCCAGTTCTTC. V gene TRBV27 combines with J gene TRBJ2-1, with a tentative D call TRBD1 (6 bases). Germline V lookup: CDR1 MNHEY, CDR2 SMNVEV (reference sequence). V lost 7 bases and J lost 13, with 26 bases in between. The CDR3 is made up of 15 amino acids.

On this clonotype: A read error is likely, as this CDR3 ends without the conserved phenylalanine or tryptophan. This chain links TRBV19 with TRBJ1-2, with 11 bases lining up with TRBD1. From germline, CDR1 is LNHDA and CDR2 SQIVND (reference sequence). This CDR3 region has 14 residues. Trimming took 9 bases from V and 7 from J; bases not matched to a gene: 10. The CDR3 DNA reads TGTGCCAGCTGGACAGGGGGCCTAATAAGTGGCTACACCCTC. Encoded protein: CASWTGGLISGYTL.

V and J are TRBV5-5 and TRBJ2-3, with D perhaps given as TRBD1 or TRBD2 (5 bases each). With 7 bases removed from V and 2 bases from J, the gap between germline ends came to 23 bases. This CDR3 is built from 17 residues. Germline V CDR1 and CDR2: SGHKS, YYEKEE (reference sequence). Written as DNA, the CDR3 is TGTGCCAGCCGGACCGGGACGATTTCACCTCACACAGATACGCAGTATTTT. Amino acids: CASRTGTISPHTDTQYF.

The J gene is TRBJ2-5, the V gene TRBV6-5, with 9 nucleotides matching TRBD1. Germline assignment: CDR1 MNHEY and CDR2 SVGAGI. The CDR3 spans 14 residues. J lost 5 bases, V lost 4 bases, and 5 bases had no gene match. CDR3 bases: TGTGCCAGCAGTTGGACAGGGGAAAAGGAGACCCAGTACTTC. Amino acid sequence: CASSWTGEKETQYF.

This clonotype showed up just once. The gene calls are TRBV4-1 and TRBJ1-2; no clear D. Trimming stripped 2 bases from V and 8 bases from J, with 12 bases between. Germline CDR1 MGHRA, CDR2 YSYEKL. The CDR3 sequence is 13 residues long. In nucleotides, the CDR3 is TGCGCCAGCAGCCAACAGGAGAGTGGGGGCTACACCTTC. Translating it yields CASSQQESGGYTF.

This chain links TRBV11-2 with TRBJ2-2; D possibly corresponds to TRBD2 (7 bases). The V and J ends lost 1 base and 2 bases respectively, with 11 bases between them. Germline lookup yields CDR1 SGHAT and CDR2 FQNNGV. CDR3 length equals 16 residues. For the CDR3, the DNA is TGTGCCAGCAGCTTAGTGCGGGGGCTAAACACCGGGGAGCTGTTTTTT. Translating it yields CASSLVRGLNTGELFF.

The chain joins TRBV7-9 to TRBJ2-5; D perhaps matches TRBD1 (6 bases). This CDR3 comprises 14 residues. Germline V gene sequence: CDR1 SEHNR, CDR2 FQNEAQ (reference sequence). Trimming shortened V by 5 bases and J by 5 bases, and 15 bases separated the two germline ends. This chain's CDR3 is CASSVDPQGETQYF. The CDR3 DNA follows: TGTGCCAGCAGCGTCGATCCTCAGGGGGAGACCCAGTACTTC.

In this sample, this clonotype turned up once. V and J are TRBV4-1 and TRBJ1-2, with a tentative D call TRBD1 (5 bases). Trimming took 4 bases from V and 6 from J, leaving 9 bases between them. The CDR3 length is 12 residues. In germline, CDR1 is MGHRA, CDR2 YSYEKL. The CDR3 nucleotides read TGCGCCAGCAGCCCCGCGGGGGATGGCTACACCTTC. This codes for CASSPAGDGYTF.

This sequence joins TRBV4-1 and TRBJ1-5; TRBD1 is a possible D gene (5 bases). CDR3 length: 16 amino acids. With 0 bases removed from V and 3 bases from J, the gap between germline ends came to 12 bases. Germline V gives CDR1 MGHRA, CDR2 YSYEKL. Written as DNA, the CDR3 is TGCGCCAGCAGCCAAGATTGGGGCCAGTACAATCAGCCCCAGCATTTT. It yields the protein CASSQDWGQYNQPQHF.